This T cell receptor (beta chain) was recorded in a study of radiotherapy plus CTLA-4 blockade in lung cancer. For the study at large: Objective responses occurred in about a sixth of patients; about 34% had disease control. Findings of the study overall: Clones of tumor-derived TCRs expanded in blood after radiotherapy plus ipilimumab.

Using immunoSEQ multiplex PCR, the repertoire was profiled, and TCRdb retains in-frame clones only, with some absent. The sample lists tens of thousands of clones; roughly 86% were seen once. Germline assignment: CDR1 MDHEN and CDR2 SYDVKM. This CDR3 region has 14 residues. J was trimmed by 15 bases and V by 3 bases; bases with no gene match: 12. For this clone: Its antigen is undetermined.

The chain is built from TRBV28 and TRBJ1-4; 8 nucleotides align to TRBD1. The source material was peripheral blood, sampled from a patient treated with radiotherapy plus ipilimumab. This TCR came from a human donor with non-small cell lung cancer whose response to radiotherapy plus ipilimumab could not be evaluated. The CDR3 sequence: CASSLRTGSGFVFF. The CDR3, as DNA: TGTGCCAGCAGTTTGAGGACAGGGTCGGGGTTTGTGTTTTTT.